This TCR beta chain was recovered during a study of shared clonotypes between healthy human individuals. Repertoires were generated with immunoSEQ multiplex PCR, while TCRdb's copy carries only in-frame clones and drops some. Among around 940,000 clones listed, about three quarters were seen once. This clone was counted between two and nine times. CD4+ cells underwent separation, giving CD45RA+ naive and CD45RA-negative memory subsets. V shed 0 bases, J shed 4 bases, and the junction held 6 bases outside the gene matches. Germline loops: CDR1 SGHRS, CDR2 YFSETQ. The CDR3 is made up of 15 amino acids. The J gene is TRBJ1-2, the V gene TRBV5-1; 7 bases align to TRBD1. The specimen was memory CD4+ T cells sorted from blood. Subset indicated: CD45RA-negative fraction. This receptor was obtained from a man younger than 35 in good health. The CDR3 loop reads CASSLALTGPYGYTF. In DNA, the CDR3 is TGCGCCAGCAGCTTGGCCCTGACAGGGCCCTATGGCTACACCTTC. The full variable domain, completed using reference TRBV5-1 and TRBJ1-2, is KAGVTQTPRYLIKTRGQQVTLSCSPISGHRSVSWYQQTPGQGLQFLFEYFSETQRNKGNFPGRFSGRQFSNSRSEMNVSTLELGDSALYLCASSLALTGPYGYTFGSGTRLTVV.